A single sample gave rise to the 15 T cell receptor beta chains below, sequenced in a study of T cell responses to AZD1222 COVID-19 vaccine. The assay was immunoSEQ multiplex PCR, and TCRdb's table has in-frame clones only and misses some. The data contain over 95,000 clones, around 89% of them singletons. This material consisted of peripheral blood, taken on day 0 of AZD1222 vaccination. The source of these receptors is an adult in good health.

CDR3: CASGSGANTGELFF. For the CDR3, the DNA is TGTGCTAGTGGTTCTGGGGCTAACACCGGGGAGCTGTTTTTT. The chain employs TRBV12-5 and TRBJ2-2; possibly TRBD1 for D (5 bases). CDR3 size: 14 residues. V gave up 4 bases and J gave up 2 bases, with 8 bases separating them. Germline V CDR1 and CDR2: LGHNT, FRNRAP.

The chain combines TRBV29-1 with TRBJ2-7; no definite D call. The CDR3 is made up of 12 amino acids. Germline lookup yields CDR1 SQVTM and CDR2 ANQGSEA. Trimming removed 2 bases from V and 4 bases from J, with 9 bases in between. The CDR3 sequence is CSVESRTYEQYF. The CDR3 DNA reads TGCAGCGTTGAAAGTCGCACATACGAGCAGTACTTC.

The genes are TRBV2 and TRBJ1-2, with a possible D match to TRBD1 (6 bases). Trimming pared 6 bases from V and 4 bases from J, leaving 15 bases between. The CDR3 loop spans 14 amino acids. The germline V gene has CDR1 SNHLY and CDR2 FYNNEI. CDR3 bases: TGTGCCAGCAGACCTAGGACAGAGCTCTATGGCTACACCTTC. Translating it yields CASRPRTELYGYTF.

The V and J genes are TRBV7-3 and TRBJ2-1; TRBD1 agrees at 7 bases. Germline V gene sequence: CDR1 SGHTA, CDR2 FQGTGA. The CDR3 covers 13 residues. V shed 6 bases, J shed 8 bases, and the junction held 7 bases outside the gene matches. Here the CDR3 reads CASSSTDRDEQFF. The CDR3 bases are TGTGCCAGCAGTTCTACTGACAGGGATGAGCAGTTCTTC.

This clone was found once. This sequence joins TRBV5-1 and TRBJ1-5, with D possibly TRBD1 on 6 matching bases. Trimming left V 0 bases short and J 7 bases short, with 14 bases between. The length of the CDR3 is 15 residues. Looked up from germline, CDR1 is SGHRS and CDR2 is YFSETQ. The CDR3: CASSLEAGVGQPQHF. The CDR3 bases are TGCGCCAGCAGCTTGGAGGCAGGGGTAGGGCAGCCCCAGCATTTT.

This chain uses TRBV24-1 with TRBJ2-1; D not resolved. Deletions cut 3 bases from V and 2 bases from J, with 7 bases between. This CDR3 is 14 amino acids long. Germline V gives CDR1 KGHDR, CDR2 SFDVKD. CDR3 region: CATSDAGPYNEQFF. The CDR3 DNA follows: TGTGCCACCAGTGATGCAGGTCCCTACAATGAGCAGTTCTTC.

CDR3 nucleotide sequence: TGTGCCAGTAGTATCGCCGGGACTAGGCCTCTAAATGAGCAGTTCTTC. Its protein product is CASSIAGTRPLNEQFF. The J gene is TRBJ2-1, the V gene TRBV19; 8 bases map to TRBD2. This CDR3 comprises 16 residues. J gave up 7 bases and V 3 bases, and 11 bases lay outside the gene matches. Germline V lookup: CDR1 LNHDA, CDR2 SQIVND (reference sequence).

This clone occurred a few times. The chain uses TRBV14 and TRBJ1-1; no definite D call. The CDR3 totals 15 residues. In germline, CDR1 is SGHDN, CDR2 FVKESK. V lost 4 bases to trimming and J lost 1 base, with 13 bases between them. The CDR3 loop is CASSPSQRENTEAFF. CDR3 nucleotide sequence: TGTGCCAGCAGCCCGTCCCAGAGGGAGAACACTGAAGCTTTCTTT. Supplemented by reference TRBV14 and TRBJ1-1, the full variable domain reads EAGVTQFPSHSVIEKGQTVTLRCDPISGHDNLYWYRRVMGKEIKFLLHFVKESKQDESGMPNNRFLAERTGGTYSTLKVQPAELEDSGVYFCASSPSQRENTEAFFGQGTRLTVV.

The rearrangement uses TRBV7-2 and TRBJ2-1; a weak D match, TRBD2 (5 bases). Germline loops: CDR1 SGHTA, CDR2 FQGNSA. The ends were cut back, 1 base at V and 7 bases at J, with 11 bases in the middle. The CDR3 consists of 14 residues. CDR3 sequence (DNA): TGTGCCAGCAGCTTAGAGTCTAGCAGGAATGAGCAGTTCTTC. This sequence encodes CASSLESSRNEQFF.

Comment on this clone: Within the sample, other DNA sequences also encode this same CDR3. The chain has TRBV7-3 and TRBJ2-5, with a possible D match to TRBD1 (5 bases). The germline V and J ends were trimmed by 6 bases and 1 base, with 9 bases remaining between them. Germline assignment: CDR1 SGHTA and CDR2 FQGTGA. This CDR3 is 13 amino acids long. CDR3 coding DNA: TGTGCCAGCAGTAGGGGCCCCCAAGAGACCCAGTACTTC. Its protein product is CASSRGPQETQYF.

V and J are TRBV19 and TRBJ2-1, with 9 bases aligning to TRBD2. CDR3 length: 16 residues. V trimming: 4 bases; J trimming: 2 bases; junction bases outside the gene matches: 6. Per germline, CDR1 LNHDA and CDR2 SQIVND (reference sequence). This CDR3 is CASSTLAGRAYNEQFF. In nucleotides, the CDR3 is TGTGCCAGTAGTACCCTAGCGGGGAGAGCCTACAATGAGCAGTTCTTC. Full variable domain (rest looked up from reference TRBV19 and TRBJ2-1): DGGITQSPKYLFRKEGQNVTLSCEQNLNHDAMYWYRQDPGQGLRLIYYSQIVNDFQKGDIAEGYSVSREKKESFPLTVTSAQKNPTAFYLCASSTLAGRAYNEQFFGPGTRLTVL.

The rearrangement uses TRBV2 and TRBJ2-1; 13 bases fit TRBD2. The germline V gene has CDR1 SNHLY and CDR2 FYNNEI. This CDR3 spans 15 amino acids. V gave up 10 bases and J gave up 5 bases; unmatched junction bases: 8. The CDR3 spells CATVLGTSGDNEQFF. CDR3 sequence (DNA): TGTGCCACCGTACTTGGGACTAGCGGGGACAATGAGCAGTTCTTC. The complete variable domain, with remaining parts taken from reference TRBV2 and TRBJ2-1, reads EPEVTQTPSHQVTQMGQEVILRCVPISNHLYFYWYRQILGQKVEFLVSFYNNEISEKSEIFDDQFSVERPDGSNFTLKIRSTKLEDSAMYFCATVLGTSGDNEQFFGPGTRLTVL.

This chain connects TRBV27 to TRBJ1-5; 7 bases fit TRBD1. With 4 bases clipped from V and 6 bases from J, the junction kept 9 bases outside the gene matches. Germline V gene data show CDR1 as MNHEY and CDR2 as SMNVEV (reference sequence). This CDR3 region has 15 residues. CDR3 sequence (DNA): TGTGCCAGCAGTTCGACAGGGACATGGGTTCAGCCCCAGCATTTT. Protein sequence: CASSSTGTWVQPQHF.

This clone has only one observation. This sequence joins TRBV27 and TRBJ2-3; tentatively, D is TRBD2 (5 bases). Trimming left V 2 bases short and J 1 base short, with 10 bases between. The CDR3 runs to 15 residues. CDR1 is MNHEY and CDR2 is SMNVEV in the germline V gene (reference sequence). CDR3 region: CASSLGYGGTDTQYF. CDR3 nucleotides: TGTGCCAGCAGTTTAGGTTACGGGGGCACAGATACGCAGTATTTT.

The chain has TRBV23-1 and TRBJ1-5; 8 nucleotides agree with TRBD1. TRBV23-1 is labeled an ORF, and its function is uncertain. The CDR3 is made up of 15 amino acids. After removal of 1 base from V and 6 bases from J, the junction contained 5 bases not matched to a gene. The CDR3 spells CASSQLDRVSQPQHF. CDR3 DNA: TGCGCCAGCAGTCAATTGGACAGGGTATCTCAGCCCCAGCATTTT.